A single sample gave rise to the 8 T cell receptor beta chains below, sequenced in a study of T cells in Graves' hyperthyroidism and ophthalmopathy. Authors of the study amplified TCR beta CDR3 regions from RNA transcripts. The study used the HTBI primer set for a first-round RT-PCR of the TCR CDR3. TCRdb re-called the multiplex PCR reads through MiXCR, storing one row per CDR3 protein. The table lists approximately 640,000 distinct CDR3 sequences, about 45% of them singletons. Sequencing was carried out using peripheral blood or thyroid tissue (not recorded which). The receptors were gathered from an adult man with Graves' disease, either hyperthyroidism or ophthalmopathy (not recorded which).

The chain has TRBV20-1 and TRBJ2-7; 7 bases line up with TRBD2. Trimming removed 5 bases from V and 3 bases from J; junction bases left unmatched: 7. This CDR3 contains 13 residues. CDR1 and CDR2 from the germline V gene are DFQATT and SNEGSKA (reference sequence). The chain's CDR3 is CSAGAGPFYEQYF. CDR3 DNA: TGCAGTGCTGGAGCGGGACCTTTCTACGAGCAGTACTTC.

This clonotype was counted ten times or more. V usage is TRBV5-1 and J usage is TRBJ1-2; D ambiguous. The CDR3 loop spans 11 amino acids. CDR1 and CDR2 from the germline V gene are SGHRS and YFSETQ. Trimming took off 4 bases at V and 6 bases at J, with 7 bases between the two ends. The chain's CDR3 is CASSTDDGYTF. The CDR3 coding sequence is TGCGCCAGCAGCACGGACGATGGCTACACCTTC. The full variable domain, rest sourced from reference TRBV5-1 and TRBJ1-2, is KAGVTQTPRYLIKTRGQQVTLSCSPISGHRSVSWYQQTPGQGLQFLFEYFSETQRNKGNFPGRFSGRQFSNSRSEMNVSTLELGDSALYLCASSTDDGYTFGSGTRLTVV.

This chain connects TRBV19 to TRBJ2-7; no clear D. The CDR3 has 14 amino acids. V lost 1 base and J lost 3, with 10 bases in between. CDR1 and CDR2 (germline): LNHDA, SQIVND (reference sequence). CDR3 loop: CASSIGPSIYEQYF. In nucleotides, the CDR3 is TGTGCCAGTAGTATAGGGCCCTCGATCTACGAGCAGTACTTC.

In the case of this clonotype: Likely a read error: the CDR3 ends without its conserved phenylalanine or tryptophan. The rearrangement joins TRBV5-1 to TRBJ2-5; D is perhaps TRBD1 or TRBD2 (5 bases each). This CDR3 contains 14 residues. CDR1 SGHRS and CDR2 YFSETQ come from the germline V gene. The CDR3 protein is CTSSKGRPQETQYL. CDR3 DNA: TGCACCAGCAGCAAGGGACGGCCCCAAGAGACCCAGTACCTC.

The J gene is TRBJ1-6, the V gene TRBV20-1; 9 nucleotides agree with TRBD1. Germline lookup yields CDR1 DFQATT and CDR2 SNEGSKA (reference sequence). The CDR3 has 15 residues. V gave up 4 bases and J gave up 5 bases; unmatched junction bases: 6. CDR3 region: CSATPGQGHNSPLHF. The CDR3 DNA reads TGCAGTGCTACTCCGGGACAGGGACATAATTCACCCCTCCACTTT.

V and J are TRBV2 and TRBJ1-1, with 8 bases identical to TRBD1. J gave up 3 bases and V 6 bases, and 12 bases lay outside the gene matches. This CDR3 has 16 amino acids. CDR1 and CDR2 from the germline V gene are SNHLY and FYNNEI. In DNA form, the CDR3 reads TGTGCCAGCAGGAGCCGACAGGGGATCCTATACACTGAAGCTTTCTTT. Amino acid sequence: CASRSRQGILYTEAFF.

The rearrangement links TRBV7-9 to TRBJ1-4, with TRBD1 identical over 11 bases. The CDR3 is 17 amino acids. V lost 4 bases, J lost 7 bases, and 11 bases stayed unmatched. The germline CDR1 and CDR2 sequences are SEHNR and FQNEAQ (reference sequence). The CDR3, as DNA: TGTGCCAGCAGCTCCCCCGATCGGACAGGGGGCGTTGAAAAACTGTTTTTT. Translation gives CASSSPDRTGGVEKLFF.

The chain is built from TRBV5-1 and TRBJ2-7; 8 nucleotides agree with TRBD2. The CDR3 totals 14 residues. V lost 5 bases and J lost 6; bases outside the gene matches: 10. CDR1 SGHRS and CDR2 YFSETQ come from the germline V gene. This CDR3 is CASREYGAGGEQYF. CDR3 in DNA: TGCGCCAGCAGGGAATACGGCGCGGGGGGCGAGCAGTACTTC.